The rows below give T cell receptor beta chains drawn from one sample of a study of blood T cell repertoires in COVID-19. Repertoires were generated with immunoSEQ multiplex PCR, while TCRdb's copy carries only in-frame clones and drops some. This sample has 150,000 to 200,000 clones, with approximately 85% found just once. Sequences were obtained from peripheral blood. The source of these receptors is a man aged 40-49 years with acute or convalescent COVID-19. The CDR3 runs from the conserved cysteine through the conserved F or W. Each record gives: V gene, CDR3 protein.

TRBV6-2/TRBV6-3 CASSFGRLAGSNNEQFF
TRBV3-1/TRBV3-2 CASSHLPGQGVAEAFF
TRBV6-1 CASSEFAGNQPQHF
TRBV6-5 CASSYRRGGSYGYTF
TRBV6-6 CATRQGGDTQYF
TRBV5-5 CASSLGQTNQPQHF
TRBV15 CATSRDRRQENSPLHF
TRBV13 CASSPLAGSSPDTQYF
TRBV2 CASRRYNQPQHF
TRBV7-3 CASSSKQGIEQFF
TRBV5-1 CASSLGQGGRNTIYF
TRBV9 CASSVDARDTDTQYF
TRBV29-1 CSVGGFDYGYTF
TRBV6-5 CASSYSGLLSYEQYF
TRBV7-2 CASSLLSQTLYGYTF
TRBV27 CASSFQVNTEAFF
TRBV19 CASRTVGQSFGNTIYF
TRBV19 CASSMVSGGYEQYF
TRBV5-5 CASSIGQSGNYGYTF
TRBV18 CASSPRPGVEDTIYF
TRBV18 CASSPSRGSQMTYEQYF
TRBV5-1 CASSPQGGWNTEAFF
TRBV4-1 CASSQYGADWAVFYNEQFF
TRBV19 CASHNRGTTDTQYF
TRBV3-1/TRBV3-2 CASSQAGSITDTQYF
TRBV20-1 CSASRQRAGVRNEQFF
TRBV19 CASSPVSLGSSYNSPLHF
TRBV5-1 CASSFGQGNEKLFF
TRBV6-5 CASSGTGTGGSPLHF
TRBV29-1 CSVVTGGNQPQHF
TRBV25-1 CASSEQGGRDRGHGYTF
TRBV3-1/TRBV3-2 CASSQDLRNGYTF
TRBV29-1 CSVEDRDIQYF
TRBV10-3 CAISEPWDRAYGYTF
TRBV27 CASRRSDRGWAPLHF
TRBV15 CATSRDSSARVEGYTF
TRBV2 CASRSQSNQPQHF
TRBV5-1 CASIDCHSNQPQHF
TRBV5-1 CASSPGGEEKLFF
TRBV29-1 CSVESRGETQYF
TRBV19 CASSIGGGSHQPQHF
TRBV5-4 CASSVGGSDYEQYF
TRBV7-2 CASSLLAGNSDTQYF
TRBV5-4 CASRLPGSPLNTQYF
TRBV6-5 CASMVGFYNEQFF
TRBV9 CASSVAGTPLYYGYTF
TRBV20-1 CSGGRDEQYF
TRBV6-5 CASRATGGFVSGYTF
TRBV28 CASSLTGTGSIGELFF
TRBV18 CASSQRGGADTEAFF
TRBV2 CASTRDNTEAFF
TRBV6-5 CASSYGQFTGELFF
TRBV18 CASSPSLLTGDYGYTF
TRBV2 CASSGQGGYNEQFF
TRBV7-2 CASSGRWGGGAPQFF
TRBV11-3 CASSHRGQGSGDTQYF
TRBV5-3 CARSGSSNLPGRSYEQYF
TRBV4-1 CASSQDPGNTYETQYF
TRBV6-5 CASRNGGQGAYGYTF
TRBV2 CASRVDRTTDGYTF